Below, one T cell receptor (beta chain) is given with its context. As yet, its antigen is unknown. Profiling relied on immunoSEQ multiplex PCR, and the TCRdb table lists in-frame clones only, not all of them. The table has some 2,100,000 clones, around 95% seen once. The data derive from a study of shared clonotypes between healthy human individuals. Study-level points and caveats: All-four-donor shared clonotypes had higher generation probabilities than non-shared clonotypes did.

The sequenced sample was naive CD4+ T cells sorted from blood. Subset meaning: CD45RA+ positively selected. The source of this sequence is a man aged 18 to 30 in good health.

CDR3 nucleotides: TGTGCCAGCAGTGAATATGGCGGTCACATTCAGTACTTC. This gives the protein CASSEYGGHIQYF. The chain employs TRBV25-1 and TRBJ2-4; D is undetermined. CDR3 length: 13 residues. Germline V lookup: CDR1 MGHDK, CDR2 SYGVNS. V lost 0 bases and J 8 bases, leaving 8 bases between the germline ends. Full variable domain (outside the CDR3, taken from reference TRBV25-1 and TRBJ2-4): EADIYQTPRYLVIGTGKKITLECSQTMGHDKMYWYQQDPGMELHLIHYSYGVNSTEKGDLSSESTVSRIRTEHFPLTLESARPSHTSQYLCASSEYGGHIQYFGAGTRLSVL.